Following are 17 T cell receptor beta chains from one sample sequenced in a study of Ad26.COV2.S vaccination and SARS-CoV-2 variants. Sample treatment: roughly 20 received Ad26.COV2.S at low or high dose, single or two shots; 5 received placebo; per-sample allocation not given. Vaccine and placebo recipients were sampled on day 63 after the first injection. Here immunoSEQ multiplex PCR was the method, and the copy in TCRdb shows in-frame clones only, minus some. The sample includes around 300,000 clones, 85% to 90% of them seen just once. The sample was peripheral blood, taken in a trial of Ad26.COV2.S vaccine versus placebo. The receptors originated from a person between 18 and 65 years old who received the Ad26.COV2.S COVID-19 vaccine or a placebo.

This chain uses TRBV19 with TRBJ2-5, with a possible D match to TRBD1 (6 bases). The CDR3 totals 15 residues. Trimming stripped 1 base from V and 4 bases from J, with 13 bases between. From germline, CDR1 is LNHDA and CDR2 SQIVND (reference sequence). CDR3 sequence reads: CASSIGSGVGETQYF. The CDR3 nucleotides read TGTGCCAGTAGTATAGGTTCAGGGGTCGGAGAGACCCAGTACTTC.

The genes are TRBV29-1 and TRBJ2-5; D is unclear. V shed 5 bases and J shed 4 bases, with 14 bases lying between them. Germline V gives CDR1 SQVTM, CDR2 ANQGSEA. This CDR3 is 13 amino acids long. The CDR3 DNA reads TGCAGCGTTACCAGACCGGGTGGAGAGACCCAGTACTTC. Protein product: CSVTRPGGETQYF.

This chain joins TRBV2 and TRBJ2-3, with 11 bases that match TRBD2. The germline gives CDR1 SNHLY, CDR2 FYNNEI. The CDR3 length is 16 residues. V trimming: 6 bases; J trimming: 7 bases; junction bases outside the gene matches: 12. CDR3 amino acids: CASRGFTSGGFNTQYF. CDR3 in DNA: TGTGCCAGCAGGGGTTTTACTAGCGGGGGTTTTAATACGCAGTATTTT.

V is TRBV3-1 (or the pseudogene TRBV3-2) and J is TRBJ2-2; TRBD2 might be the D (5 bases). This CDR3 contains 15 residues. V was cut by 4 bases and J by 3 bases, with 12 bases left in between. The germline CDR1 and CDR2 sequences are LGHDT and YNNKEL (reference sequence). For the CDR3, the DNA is TGTGCCAGCAGCCTCCTCTGGGGAGACACCGGGGAGCTGTTTTTT. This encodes CASSLLWGDTGELFF.

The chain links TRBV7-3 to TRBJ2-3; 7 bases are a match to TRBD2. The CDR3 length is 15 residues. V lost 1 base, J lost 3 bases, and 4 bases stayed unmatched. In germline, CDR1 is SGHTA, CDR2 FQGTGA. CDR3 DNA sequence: TGTGCCAGCAGCTTAAGCGGGCGGGAGACAGATACGCAGTATTTT. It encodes CASSLSGRETDTQYF.

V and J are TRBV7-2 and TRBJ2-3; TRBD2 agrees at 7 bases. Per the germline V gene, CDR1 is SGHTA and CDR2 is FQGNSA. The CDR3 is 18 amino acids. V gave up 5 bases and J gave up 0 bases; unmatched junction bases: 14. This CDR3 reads CASSKSSSGRTSTDTQYF. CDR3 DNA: TGTGCCAGCAGCAAATCCTCCTCCGGGAGGACTAGCACAGATACGCAGTATTTT.

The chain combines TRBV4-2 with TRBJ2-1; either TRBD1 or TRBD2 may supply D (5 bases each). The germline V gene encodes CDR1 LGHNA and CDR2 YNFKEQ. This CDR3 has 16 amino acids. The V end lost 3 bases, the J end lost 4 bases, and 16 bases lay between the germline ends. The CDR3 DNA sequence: TGTGCCAGCAGCCAGGCCCAGGCTGGGGGATACAATGAGCAGTTCTTC. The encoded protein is CASSQAQAGGYNEQFF.

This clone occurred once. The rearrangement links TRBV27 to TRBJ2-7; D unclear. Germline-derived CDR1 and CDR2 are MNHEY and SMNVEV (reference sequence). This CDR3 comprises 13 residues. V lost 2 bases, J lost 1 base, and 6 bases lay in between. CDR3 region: CASSLSASYEQYF. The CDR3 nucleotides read TGTGCCAGCAGTTTAAGCGCTTCCTACGAGCAGTACTTC.

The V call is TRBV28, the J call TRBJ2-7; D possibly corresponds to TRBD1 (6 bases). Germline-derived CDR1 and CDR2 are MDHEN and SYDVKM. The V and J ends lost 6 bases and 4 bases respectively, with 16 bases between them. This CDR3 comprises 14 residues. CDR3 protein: CASSDQGLTYEQYF. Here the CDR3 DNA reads TGTGCCAGCAGCGATCAGGGGCTAACATACGAGCAGTACTTC.

DNA of the CDR3: TGTGCCAGCAGTTACTGGACAGGAGACAATCAGCCCCAGCATTTT. Translated, it gives CASSYWTGDNQPQHF. The chain couples TRBV2 to TRBJ1-5, with 7 bases aligning to TRBD1. Trimming removed 5 bases from V and 3 bases from J; junction bases left unmatched: 7. This CDR3 spans 15 amino acids. Germline-derived CDR1 and CDR2 are SNHLY and FYNNEI.

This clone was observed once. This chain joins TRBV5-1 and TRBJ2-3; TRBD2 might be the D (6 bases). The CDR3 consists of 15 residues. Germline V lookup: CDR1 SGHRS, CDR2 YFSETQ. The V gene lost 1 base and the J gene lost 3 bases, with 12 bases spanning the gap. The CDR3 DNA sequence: TGCGCCAGCAGCTTGCTGGGGGGAGTTACAGATACGCAGTATTTT. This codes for CASSLLGGVTDTQYF. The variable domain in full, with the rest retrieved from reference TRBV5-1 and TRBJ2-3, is KAGVTQTPRYLIKTRGQQVTLSCSPISGHRSVSWYQQTPGQGLQFLFEYFSETQRNKGNFPGRFSGRQFSNSRSEMNVSTLELGDSALYLCASSLLGGVTDTQYFGPGTRLTVL.

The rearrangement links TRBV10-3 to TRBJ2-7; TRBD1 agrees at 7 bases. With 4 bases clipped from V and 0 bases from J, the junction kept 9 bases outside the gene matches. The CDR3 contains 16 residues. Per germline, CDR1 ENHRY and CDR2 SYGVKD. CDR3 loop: CAISGTGKSSSYEQYF. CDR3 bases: TGTGCCATCAGTGGGACAGGCAAATCCAGCTCCTACGAGCAGTACTTC.

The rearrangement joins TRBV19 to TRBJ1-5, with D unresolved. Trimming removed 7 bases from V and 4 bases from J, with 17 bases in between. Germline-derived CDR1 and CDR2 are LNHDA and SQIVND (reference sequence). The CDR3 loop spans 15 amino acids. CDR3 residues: CASKNQVSFNQPQHF. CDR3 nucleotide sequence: TGTGCCAGTAAAAACCAGGTCAGCTTTAATCAGCCCCAGCATTTT.

The CDR3 is CASSYRTGTEAFF. DNA of the CDR3: TGTGCCAGCAGTTACCGGACAGGGACTGAAGCTTTCTTT. The chain joins TRBV6-2 or TRBV6-3 to TRBJ1-1, with TRBD1 matching 8 bases. This CDR3 comprises 13 residues. Germline CDR1 reads MNHEY; CDR2 reads SVGEGT. Germline trimming cut 2 bases from V and 5 bases from J; bases unmatched to any gene: 1.

CDR3 in DNA: TGTGCCAGCAGCCTGACAGGGATTGAAGCTTTCTTT. It yields the protein CASSLTGIEAFF. The V and J genes are TRBV6-2 or TRBV6-3 and TRBJ1-1, with 7 bases aligning to TRBD1. This CDR3 has 12 residues. CDR1 and CDR2 (germline): MNHEY, SVGEGT. V lost 6 bases and J lost 7; bases outside the gene matches: 5.

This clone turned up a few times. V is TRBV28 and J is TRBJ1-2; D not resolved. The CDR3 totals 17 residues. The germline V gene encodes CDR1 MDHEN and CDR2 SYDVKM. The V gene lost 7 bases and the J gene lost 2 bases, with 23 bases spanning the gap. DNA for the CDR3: TGTGCCAGCATCCCAAGCCCCGACGCCCCCGGAAACTATGGCTACACCTTC. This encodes CASIPSPDAPGNYGYTF.

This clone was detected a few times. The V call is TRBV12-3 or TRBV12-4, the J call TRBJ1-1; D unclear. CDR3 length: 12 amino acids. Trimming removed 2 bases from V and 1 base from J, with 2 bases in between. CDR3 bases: TGTGCCAGCAGTTTAAGGAACACTGAAGCTTTCTTT. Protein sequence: CASSLRNTEAFF.